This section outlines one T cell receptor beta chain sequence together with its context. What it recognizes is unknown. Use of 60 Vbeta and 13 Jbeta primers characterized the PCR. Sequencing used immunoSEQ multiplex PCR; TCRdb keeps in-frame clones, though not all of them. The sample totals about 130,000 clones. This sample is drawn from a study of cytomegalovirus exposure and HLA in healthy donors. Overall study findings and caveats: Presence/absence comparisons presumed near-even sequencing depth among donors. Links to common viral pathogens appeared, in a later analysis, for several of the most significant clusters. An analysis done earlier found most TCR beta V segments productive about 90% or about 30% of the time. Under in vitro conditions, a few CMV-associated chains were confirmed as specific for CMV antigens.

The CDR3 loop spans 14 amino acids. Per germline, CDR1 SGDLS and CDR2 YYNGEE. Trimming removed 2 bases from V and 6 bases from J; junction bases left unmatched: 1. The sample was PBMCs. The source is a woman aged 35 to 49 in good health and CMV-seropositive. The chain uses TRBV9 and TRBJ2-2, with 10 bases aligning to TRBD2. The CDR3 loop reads CASSVLAGAGELFF. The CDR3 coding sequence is TGTGCCAGCAGCGTTCTAGCGGGGGCCGGGGAGCTGTTTTTT.